This T cell receptor (beta chain) was recovered during a study of blood T cell repertoires in COVID-19. Across the study: The study drew acute and convalescent COVID-19 samples from the United States, Italy and Spain. PBMCs, B-cell-depleted T cells, or T cells were the source of the cDNA or gDNA that made up the material.

Participants, about 18 to 90 years old, spanned fewer than 25 US areas. Participants' own reports of clinical history determined their cohort assignment. The germline gives CDR1 ENHRY, CDR2 SYGVKD. The trim removed 5 bases at V and 6 bases at J, leaving 6 bases unmatched. CDR3 size: 15 residues. TCRdb keeps only in-frame clones here, not all; method: immunoSEQ multiplex PCR. The sample includes a few hundred thousand clones, almost 90% of them seen just once. The material sequenced was PBMCs or T cells enriched from blood (not recorded which). The chain employs TRBV10-3 and TRBJ1-4, with 10 nucleotides matching TRBD1. This TCR was recovered from a woman aged 25 to 45 who had been exposed to COVID-19. CDR3 DNA sequence: TGTGCCATCAGTTCTCCGGGACAGGGGTATGAAAAACTGTTTTTT. Amino acid sequence: CAISSPGQGYEKLFF.